This TCR beta chain was obtained from a study of CXCR3-negative and CXCR3-positive naive CD8 T cells (dated by TCRdb to the late 2010s). Concerning the study at large: In total, 130 million or so TRB reads were obtained, which works out to roughly 1.5 +/- 0.3 million reads per library. The TRBV-TRBJ cluster analysis covered naive subsets from about 5 donors and memory cells from 3 donors. The diversity and physicochemical repertoire analyses included 11 donors pooled from two independent experiments. Study-wide conclusions, independent of this receptor: Comparably high repertoire diversity was found in both naive subsets, whereas much lower repertoire diversity was found in memory CD8+ T cells. Freshly isolated PBMCs were used for most assays because CXCR3 expression went down partially after cryopreservation. TRBV-TRBJ usage was similar between naive CXCR3-negative and CXCR3-positive cells from the same donor, while memory cells showed distinct patterns. Compared with CXCR3-negative naive cells, CXCR3-positive naive cells had TRB CDR3s with higher hydrophobicity (lower Kidera factor 4), lower energy, and higher strength and volume indices. Because surface CD5, which is linked to self-reactivity in mice, was comparable between the naive subsets, TCR interaction strength was also inferred from TRB CDR3 physicochemical properties.

Each CD8+ T cell subset was flow-sorted in triplicate, and 250,000 to 350,000 cells per subset were placed directly into RLT lysis buffer. Naive CD8+ T cells were defined stringently as CD45RO-CCR7+CD27+CD95- to exclude memory contaminants. Peripheral blood mononuclear cells were isolated from buffy coats by standard density gradient centrifugation. Naive CXCR3-negative and CXCR3-positive CD8+ T cells were flow-sorted on a FACSAria III. An RNeasy Mini Kit was used to extract total RNA from the sorted cells. Sequencing used a NextSeq 550. The Human TCR Profiling Kit (MiLaboratory) was used to prepare UMI-labeled 5' RACE TRB cDNA libraries. The full amount of extracted RNA was used for cDNA synthesis, and the full amount of resulting cDNA was used for PCR amplification. Libraries were prepared in parallel with an identical number of PCR cycles. The paper's data handling went like this. With a minimum of two reads required per UMI, MIGEC and MiXCR pulled out about 49,000 +/- 11,000 unique UMI-labeled TRB cDNA molecules from each library. On average, each library contained approximately 40,000 +/- 10,000 functional in-frame TRB CDR3 nucleotide clonotypes without stop codons. After downsampling to 5000 UMI-labeled TRB molecules per sample, diversity metrics, including normalized Shannon-Wiener and Chao1, were computed in VDJtools. For the central five CDR3 residues, VDJtools calculated physicochemical properties weighted by clonotype size, namely interaction energy, strength, volume and Kidera factor 4. After TCRdb reprocessed the reads, each CDR3 protein sequence was kept as one row, without DNA. Clone size and V and J calls follow TCRdb, not the original study. The sample's clone listing holds some 120,000 distinct CDR3 sequences. The top ten constitute less than 0.4% of the sample.

CDR1 SEHNR and CDR2 FQNEAQ were looked up in the germline V gene (reference sequence). The CDR3 has 12 amino acids, counting the end cysteine and phenylalanine. No DNA is given. As to this clonotype: Its antigen is currently not known.

The sample taken for sequencing was naive CXCR3+ CD8+ T cells from blood. Read against the paper, the sample's cell subset or site label means: CD45RO-CCR7+CD27+CD95- naive CD8+ T cells expressing CXCR3 (TNR3+). This chain joins TRBV7-9 to TRBJ2-7; TCRdb's D call, TRBD1, is unchecked because there is no DNA. This TCR was sampled from a human donor in good health. Some clones in this sample may be carry-over from other donors' samples. This receptor has the CDR3 CASSPGTAEQYF.